The entry below describes one T cell receptor (beta chain). What it binds is unknown. The unexposed donors gave CD4+ T cells in 2011-2018, prior to COVID-19. The cells were cultured for approximately 10 days before CD4+ T cells were isolated. These data are taken from a study of CD4 T cells in relation to SARS-CoV-2 and coronaviruses. Sequenced by immunoSEQ multiplex PCR; TCRdb stores in-frame clones only, minus some. The sample contains approximately 20,000 clones, 74% of which appear only once. Sequencing used CD4+ T cells from PBMCs, cultured in vitro. The clonotype was recovered from a human donor in good health.

The CDR3 protein is CASSLGTDGQPQHF. In nucleotides, the CDR3 is TGTGCCAGCAGCTTAGGGACAGACGGTCAGCCCCAGCATTTT. The V call is TRBV7-6, the J call TRBJ1-5; D might be TRBD1 (6 bases). The CDR3 length is 14 residues. Trimming cost V 1 base and J 6 bases, with 10 bases left between them. CDR1 and CDR2 from the germline V gene are SGHVS and FNYEAQ.